Shown below are 8 T cell receptor beta chains from a single sample sequenced in a study of immune evolution from preneoplasia to lung adenocarcinoma. Measured with immunoSEQ multiplex PCR; TCRdb has only the in-frame clones, and not every one. The repertoire consists of 4,000 to 5,000 clones, with around 85% occurring once and the leading ten covering about a fifth. The sequenced sample consisted of FFPE adjacent normal lung tissue. The receptors stem from a donor older than 65 with lung adenocarcinoma.

J is TRBJ1-2 and V is TRBV29-1, with a tentative D call TRBD1 (5 bases). The germline CDR1 and CDR2 sequences are SQVTM and ANQGSEA. CDR3 length: 12 amino acids. Deletions cut 3 bases from V and 8 bases from J, with 13 bases between. In nucleotides, the CDR3 is TGCAGCGTTGATAGCCAGGGTATCGGCTACACCTTC. Protein sequence: CSVDSQGIGYTF.

This clone has only one observation. V usage is TRBV2 and J usage is TRBJ2-3, with TRBD2 matching over 7 bases. Germline V gives CDR1 SNHLY, CDR2 FYNNEI. The CDR3 consists of 14 residues. V trimming: 7 bases; J trimming: 4 bases; junction bases outside the gene matches: 8. Written as DNA, the CDR3 is TGTGCCAGCAAGTCGGTGGGAGGGTCAGATACGCAGTATTTT. Protein sequence: CASKSVGGSDTQYF.

V is TRBV9 and J is TRBJ2-1; 7 positions agree with TRBD2. Trimming at V came to 0 bases and at J to 7 bases, leaving 13 bases not matched to a gene. The germline gives CDR1 SGDLS, CDR2 YYNGEE. CDR3 length equals 17 residues. CDR3 sequence: CASSVGVWLGGGNEQFF. For the CDR3, the DNA is TGTGCCAGCAGCGTAGGGGTGTGGCTGGGGGGAGGGAATGAGCAGTTCTTC.

The chain carries TRBV28 and TRBJ2-7, with TRBD2 as a possible D gene (5 bases). V gave up 6 bases and J gave up 7 bases, with 16 bases separating them. The CDR3 is 13 amino acids. Germline loops: CDR1 MDHEN, CDR2 SYDVKM. CDR3 coding DNA: TGTGCCAGCAGAGACGAGGGTCGGACGGAGCAGTACTTC. Its translation: CASRDEGRTEQYF.

The V and J genes are TRBV5-4 and TRBJ2-5; D may be TRBD1 (8 bases). Looked up from germline, CDR1 is SGHNT and CDR2 is YYREEE (reference sequence). The CDR3 loop spans 15 amino acids. V lost 4 bases, J lost 0 bases, and 13 bases lay in between. CDR3 nucleotides: TGTGCCAGCAGCAAGCGGGACAGGTACCAAGAGACCCAGTACTTC. It yields the protein CASSKRDRYQETQYF.

This sequence joins TRBV11-2 and TRBJ2-1, with D perhaps matching TRBD1 or TRBD2 (5 bases each). Germline CDR1 is SGHAT and CDR2 is FQNNGV. Trimming removed 3 bases from V and 0 bases from J, with 12 bases in between. The CDR3 extends over 16 amino acids. CDR3 nucleotide sequence: TGTGCCAGCAGCTTTGCAGGGAGAAGCTCCTACAATGAGCAGTTCTTC. This gives the protein CASSFAGRSSYNEQFF.

This clone was picked up a small number of times. The chain links TRBV9 to TRBJ2-3; maybe TRBD1 (6 bases). Looked up from germline, CDR1 is SGDLS and CDR2 is YYNGEE. CDR3 size: 16 residues. V was shortened by 3 bases and J by 2 bases, with 16 bases between the two germline ends. DNA for the CDR3: TGTGCCAGCAGCGCGTCAGGGGACGGCCACACAGATACGCAGTATTTT. It specifies CASSASGDGHTDTQYF.

V is TRBV7-6 and J is TRBJ2-5; D call uncertain. Germline V gives CDR1 SGHVS, CDR2 FNYEAQ. V dropped 1 base and J dropped 5 bases, with 8 bases sitting between them. The CDR3 consists of 13 residues. Here the CDR3 DNA reads TGTGCCAGCAGCTTAGGTCTTAGTGAGACCCAGTACTTC. This translates into CASSLGLSETQYF.